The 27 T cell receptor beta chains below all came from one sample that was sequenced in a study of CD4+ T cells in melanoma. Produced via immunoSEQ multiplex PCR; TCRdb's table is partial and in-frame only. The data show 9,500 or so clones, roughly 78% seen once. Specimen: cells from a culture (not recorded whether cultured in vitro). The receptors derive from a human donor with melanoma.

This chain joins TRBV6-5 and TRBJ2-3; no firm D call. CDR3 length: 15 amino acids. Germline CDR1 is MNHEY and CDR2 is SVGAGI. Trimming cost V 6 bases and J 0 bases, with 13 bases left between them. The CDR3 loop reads CASSPIGVSTDTQYF. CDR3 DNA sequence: TGTGCCAGCAGCCCCATTGGGGTTAGCACAGATACGCAGTATTTT.

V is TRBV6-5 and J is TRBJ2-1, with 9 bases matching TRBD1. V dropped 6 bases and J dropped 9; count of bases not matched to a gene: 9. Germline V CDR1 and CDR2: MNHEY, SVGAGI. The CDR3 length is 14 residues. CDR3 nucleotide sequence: TGTGCCAGCAGGTACAGGGGGCAAGGGGGTGAGCAGTTCTTC. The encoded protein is CASRYRGQGGEQFF.

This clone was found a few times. CDR3 in amino acids: CASSPGVGGRETQYF. DNA of the CDR3: TGTGCCAGCAGTCCTGGTGTTGGGGGGCGGGAGACCCAGTACTTC. The V gene is TRBV6-5, the J gene TRBJ2-5, with D perhaps being TRBD1 or TRBD2 (6 bases each). This CDR3 comprises 15 residues. Germline V gene data show CDR1 as MNHEY and CDR2 as SVGAGI. V gave up 5 bases and J gave up 5 bases, with 18 bases separating them.

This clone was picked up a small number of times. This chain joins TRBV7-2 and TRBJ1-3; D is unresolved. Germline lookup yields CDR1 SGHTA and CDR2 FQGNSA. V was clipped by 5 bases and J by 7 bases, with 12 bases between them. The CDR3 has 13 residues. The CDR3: CASSPGPSNTIYF. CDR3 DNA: TGTGCCAGCAGCCCCGGGCCCAGCAACACCATATATTTT.

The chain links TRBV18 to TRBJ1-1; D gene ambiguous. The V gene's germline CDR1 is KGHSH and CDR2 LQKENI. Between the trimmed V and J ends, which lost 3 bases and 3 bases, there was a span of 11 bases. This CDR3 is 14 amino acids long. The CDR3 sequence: CASSPRTDDTEAFF. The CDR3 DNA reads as TGTGCCAGCTCACCGCGGACGGATGACACTGAAGCTTTCTTT.

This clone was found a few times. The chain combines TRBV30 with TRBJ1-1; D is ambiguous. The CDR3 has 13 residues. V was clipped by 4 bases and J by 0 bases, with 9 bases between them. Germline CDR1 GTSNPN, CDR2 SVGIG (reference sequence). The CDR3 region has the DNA TGTGCCTGGACGCAAGACGTGAACACTGAAGCTTTCTTT. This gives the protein CAWTQDVNTEAFF. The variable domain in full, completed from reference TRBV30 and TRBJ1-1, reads SQTIHQWPATLVQPVGSPLSLECTVEGTSNPNLYWYRQAAGRGLQLLFYSVGIGQISSEVPQNLSASRPQDRQFILSSKKLLLSDSGFYLCAWTQDVNTEAFFGQGTRLTVV.

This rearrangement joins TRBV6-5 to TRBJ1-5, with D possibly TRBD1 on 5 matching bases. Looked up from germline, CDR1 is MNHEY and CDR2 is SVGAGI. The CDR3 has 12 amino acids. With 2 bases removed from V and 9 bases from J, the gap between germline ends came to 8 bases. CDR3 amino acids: CASSYRGGPQHF. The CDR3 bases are TGTGCCAGCAGTTACCGGGGGGGGCCCCAGCATTTT.

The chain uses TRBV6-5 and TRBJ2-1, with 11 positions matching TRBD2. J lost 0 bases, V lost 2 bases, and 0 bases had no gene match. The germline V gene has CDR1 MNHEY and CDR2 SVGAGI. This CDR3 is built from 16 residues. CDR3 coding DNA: TGTGCCAGCAGTTACCTAGCGGGGGGCTCCTACAATGAGCAGTTCTTC. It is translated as CASSYLAGGSYNEQFF.

CDR3 nucleotide sequence: TGTGCCAGCAGCTTAGATGTCCCTACGAGGACGAACACCGGGGAGCTGTTTTTT. Translated, it gives CASSLDVPTRTNTGELFF. The chain employs TRBV11-3 and TRBJ2-2; no definite D call. The length of the CDR3 is 18 residues. CDR1 SGHNT and CDR2 YENEEA come from the germline V gene. V was clipped by 0 bases and J by 0 bases, with 14 bases between them.

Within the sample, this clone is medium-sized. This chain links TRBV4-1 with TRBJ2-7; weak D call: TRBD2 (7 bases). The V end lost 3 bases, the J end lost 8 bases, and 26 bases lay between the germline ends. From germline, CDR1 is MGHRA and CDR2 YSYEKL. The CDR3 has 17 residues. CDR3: CASSHPFGEGDVEKQYF. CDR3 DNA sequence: TGCGCCAGCAGCCATCCTTTTGGGGAGGGGGACGTTGAAAAGCAGTACTTC.

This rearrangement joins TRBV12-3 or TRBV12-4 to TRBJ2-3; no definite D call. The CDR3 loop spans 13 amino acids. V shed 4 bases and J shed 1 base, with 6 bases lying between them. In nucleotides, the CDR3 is TGTGCCAGCAGTTCTTCCGGCACAGATACGCAGTATTTT. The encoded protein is CASSSSGTDTQYF.

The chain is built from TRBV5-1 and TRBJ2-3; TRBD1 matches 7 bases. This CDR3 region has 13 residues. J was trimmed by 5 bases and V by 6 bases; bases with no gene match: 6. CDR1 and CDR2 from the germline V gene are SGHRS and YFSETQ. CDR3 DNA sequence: TGCGCCAGCAATGAGGGGGCGGGAGATACGCAGTATTTT. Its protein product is CASNEGAGDTQYF.

CDR3 loop: CAWSVRAGGGRKTDEQFF. The CDR3 nucleotides are TGTGCCTGGAGTGTACGGGCTGGCGGGGGAAGAAAAACGGATGAGCAGTTCTTC. The chain carries TRBV30 and TRBJ2-1; 7 positions match TRBD2. J was trimmed by 8 bases and V by 0 bases; bases with no gene match: 19. CDR1 is GTSNPN and CDR2 is SVGIG in the germline V gene (reference sequence). CDR3 length: 18 residues.

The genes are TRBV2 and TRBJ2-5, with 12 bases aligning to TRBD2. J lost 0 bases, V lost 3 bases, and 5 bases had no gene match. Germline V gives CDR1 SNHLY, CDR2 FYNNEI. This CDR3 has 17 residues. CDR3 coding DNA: TGTGCCAGCAGTGAGGCTAGCGGGGGGGGGTACCAAGAGACCCAGTACTTC. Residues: CASSEASGGGYQETQYF.

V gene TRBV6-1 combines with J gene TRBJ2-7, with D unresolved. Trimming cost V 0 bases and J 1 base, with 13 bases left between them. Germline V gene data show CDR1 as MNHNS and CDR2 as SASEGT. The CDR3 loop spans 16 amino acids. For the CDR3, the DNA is TGTGCCAGCAGTGAAGCGCTTTCGGGCGGATCCTACGAGCAGTACTTC. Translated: CASSEALSGGSYEQYF.

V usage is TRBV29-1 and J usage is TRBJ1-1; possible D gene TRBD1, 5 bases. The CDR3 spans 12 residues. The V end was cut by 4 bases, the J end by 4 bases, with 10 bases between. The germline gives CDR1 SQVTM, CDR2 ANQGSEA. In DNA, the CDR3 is TGCAGCGTTGGTGGGGGAAGCACTGAAGCTTTCTTT. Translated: CSVGGGSTEAFF.

The CDR3 region is CASKAGTLATNEKLFF. CDR3 in DNA: TGCGCCAGCAAAGCAGGGACGTTAGCAACTAATGAAAAACTGTTTTTT. The J gene is TRBJ1-4, the V gene TRBV5-1, with D perhaps TRBD1 (5 bases). From germline, CDR1 is SGHRS and CDR2 YFSETQ. CDR3 length equals 16 residues. Trimming took 6 bases from V and 0 from J, leaving 15 bases between them.

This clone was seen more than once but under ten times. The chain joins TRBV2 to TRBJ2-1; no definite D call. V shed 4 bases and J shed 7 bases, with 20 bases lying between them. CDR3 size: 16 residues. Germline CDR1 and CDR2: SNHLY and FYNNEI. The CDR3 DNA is TGTGCCAGCAGTGGCCCAGAAACCACGGAGAGAAATGAGCAGTTCTTC. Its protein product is CASSGPETTERNEQFF.

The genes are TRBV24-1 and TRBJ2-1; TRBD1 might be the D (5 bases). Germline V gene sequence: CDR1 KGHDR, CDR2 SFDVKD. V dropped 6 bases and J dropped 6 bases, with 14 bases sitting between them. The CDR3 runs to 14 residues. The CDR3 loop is CATSSGKHGNEQFF. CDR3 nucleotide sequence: TGTGCCACCAGTTCAGGGAAACACGGCAATGAGCAGTTCTTC.

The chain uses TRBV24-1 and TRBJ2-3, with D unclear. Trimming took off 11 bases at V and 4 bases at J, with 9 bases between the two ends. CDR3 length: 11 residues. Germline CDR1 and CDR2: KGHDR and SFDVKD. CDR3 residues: CARTAPDTQYF. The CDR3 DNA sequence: TGTGCCAGAACTGCCCCAGATACGCAGTATTTT.

CDR3 loop: CASSLQGLEAFF. CDR3 in DNA: TGTGCCAGCAGCTTACAGGGACTTGAAGCTTTCTTT. V gene TRBV11-2 combines with J gene TRBJ1-1, with D possibly matching TRBD1 (5 bases). Trimming cost V 2 bases and J 7 bases, with 8 bases left between them. The CDR3 consists of 12 residues. Germline assignment: CDR1 SGHAT and CDR2 FQNNGV. The variable domain in full, completed from reference TRBV11-2 and TRBJ1-1, reads EAGVAQSPRYKIIEKRQSVAFWCNPISGHATLYWYQQILGQGPKLLIQFQNNGVVDDSQLPKDRFSAERLKGVDSTLKIQPAKLEDSAVYLCASSLQGLEAFFGQGTRLTVV.

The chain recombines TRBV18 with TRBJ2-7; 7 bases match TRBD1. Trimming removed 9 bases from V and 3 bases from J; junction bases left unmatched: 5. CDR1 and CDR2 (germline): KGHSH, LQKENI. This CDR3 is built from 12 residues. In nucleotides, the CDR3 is TGTGCCAGTGGACAGGTGAACTACGAGCAGTACTTC. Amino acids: CASGQVNYEQYF.

CDR3 sequence (DNA): TGCGCCAGCAGCCAAGGAACCAGGGGGGGCTCCTACGAGCAGTACTTC. Protein sequence: CASSQGTRGGSYEQYF. The genes are TRBV4-1 and TRBJ2-7, with D perhaps matching TRBD1 or TRBD2 (7 bases each). Per the germline V gene, CDR1 is MGHRA and CDR2 is YSYEKL. The V end was cut by 1 base, the J end by 0 bases, with 13 bases between. This CDR3 is built from 16 residues.

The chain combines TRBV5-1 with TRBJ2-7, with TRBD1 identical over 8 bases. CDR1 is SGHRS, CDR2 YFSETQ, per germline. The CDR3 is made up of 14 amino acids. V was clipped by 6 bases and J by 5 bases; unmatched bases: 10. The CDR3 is CASKGQGASDEQYF. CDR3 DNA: TGCGCCAGCAAAGGGCAGGGGGCTTCCGACGAGCAGTACTTC.

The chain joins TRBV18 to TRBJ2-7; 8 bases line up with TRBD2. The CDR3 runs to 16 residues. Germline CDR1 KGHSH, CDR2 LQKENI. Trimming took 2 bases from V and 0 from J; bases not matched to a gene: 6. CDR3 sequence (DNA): TGTGCCAGCTCACCATCCGGGCTAGCGGGCTCCTACGAGCAGTACTTC. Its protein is CASSPSGLAGSYEQYF.

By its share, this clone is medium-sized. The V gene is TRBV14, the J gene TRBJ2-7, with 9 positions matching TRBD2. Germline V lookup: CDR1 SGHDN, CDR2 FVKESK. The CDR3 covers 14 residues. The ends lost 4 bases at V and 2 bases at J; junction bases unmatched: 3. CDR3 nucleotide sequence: TGTGCCAGCAGCCTGGCGGGGGGGACCTACGAGCAGTACTTC. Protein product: CASSLAGGTYEQYF.

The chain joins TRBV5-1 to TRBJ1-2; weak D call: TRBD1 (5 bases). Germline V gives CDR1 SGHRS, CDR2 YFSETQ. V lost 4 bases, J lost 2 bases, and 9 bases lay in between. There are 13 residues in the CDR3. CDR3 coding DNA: TGCGCCAGCAGCCGGGAGGGGAACTATGGCTACACCTTC. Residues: CASSREGNYGYTF.